Following are 13 T cell receptor beta chains from one sample sequenced in a study of tumor-infiltrating lymphocytes in primary liver carcinoma. Bulk tissue was left unsorted, and RNA and DNA were co-extracted from around 18-30 mg of it. Making TCR beta cDNA involved around 500 ng total RNA and a constant-region primer. Generation of the TCR beta libraries relied on three nested multiplex PCR rounds using slightly modified ARM-PCR. The first two PCR rounds used TRBV1-TRBV30 forward primers with a C-beta reverse primer, around 10 cycles each. In TCRdb, the multiplex PCR reads were re-called with MiXCR into one record per CDR3 protein. The top ten clones hold roughly an eighth of a sample with tens of thousands of distinct CDR3 sequences, over 55% of them seen once. The sample was liver tumor tissue from sampling region 4. Subset here: tumor region T4, right-lateral pole. Receptor source: a woman in her sixties with primary liver carcinoma and hepatitis B virus infection.

A remark on this clonotype: A much larger clonotype is one base distant, so this may be a read error. The DNA for the CDR3 is TGCGCCAGCAGCTTATTAGGTGGATATGGCTACGCCTTC. It specifies CASSLLGGYGYAF. The V gene is TRBV5-1, the J gene TRBJ1-2; D is unresolved. This CDR3 is 13 amino acids long. CDR1 and CDR2 from the germline V gene are SGHRS and YFSETQ.

This clonotype has ten or more counts. The chain employs TRBV6-1 and TRBJ2-7; 11 bases match TRBD2. The germline V gene has CDR1 MNHNS and CDR2 SASEGT. V shed 7 bases and J 2 bases; nucleotides not matched to a gene: 13. The CDR3 extends over 17 amino acids. CDR3 residues: CASTRPPGLAGAYEQYF. The CDR3 region has the DNA TGTGCCAGCACCCGCCCCCCAGGACTAGCGGGTGCCTACGAGCAGTACTTC.

CDR3 region: CASSEGSGPYEQYF. CDR3 in DNA: TGTGCCAGCAGTGAAGGCAGTGGGCCGTACGAGCAGTACTTC. The rearrangement uses TRBV2 and TRBJ2-7, with D uncertain. V was pared by 1 base and J by 4 bases, with 11 bases between. This CDR3 has 14 residues. Germline-derived CDR1 and CDR2 are SNHLY and FYNNEI.

This clonotype came up many times. The chain is built from TRBV6-4 and TRBJ2-2; 11 nucleotides match TRBD1. This CDR3 is built from 14 residues. V dropped 8 bases and J dropped 3; count of bases not matched to a gene: 2. Germline CDR1 and CDR2: MRHNA and SNTAGT. In DNA form, the CDR3 reads TGTGCCAGCCGGACAGGGGGCGACACCGGGGAGCTGTTTTTT. It codes for CASRTGGDTGELFF.

A word on this clonotype: This is likely a read error, given that the CDR3 carries no conserved phenylalanine or tryptophan at its end. The rearrangement joins TRBV11-2 to TRBJ2-1; 8 bases match TRBD2. In germline, CDR1 is SGHAT, CDR2 FQNNGV. The CDR3 runs to 15 residues. The CDR3: CASSVESGSVTEQFL. CDR3 coding DNA: TGTGCCAGCAGCGTAGAGAGCGGGAGTGTGACTGAGCAGTTCCTC.

About this clonotype: The missing conserved phenylalanine or tryptophan at the end of this CDR3 makes a read error likely. The chain combines TRBV11-2 with TRBJ2-2; 8 bases align to TRBD2. The CDR3 length is 16 residues. CDR1 SGHAT and CDR2 FQNNGV come from the germline V gene. CDR3 sequence (DNA): TGTGCCAGCAGCTTCCGACAAGCGGGAGATGCGGGGGTGCTGTTTTCT. Protein sequence: CASSFRQAGDAGVLFS.

This clonotype was detected a few times. One end of the junction varies from germline; a read error may be responsible. V and J are TRBV11-3 and TRBJ1-1; D is undetermined. Germline V gene sequence: CDR1 SGHNT, CDR2 YENEEA. The CDR3 is made up of 14 amino acids. CDR3 protein: CACSQDGLSTEVFF. The CDR3 DNA reads as TGTGCCTGCAGCCAGGACGGCTTGAGCACTGAAGTTTTCTTT. Complete variable domain (other parts from reference TRBV11-3 and TRBJ1-1): EAGVVQSPRYKIIEKKQPVAFWCNPISGHNTLYWYLQNLGQGPELLIRYENEEAVDDSQLPKDRFSAERLKGVDSTLKIQPAELGDSAVYLCACSQDGLSTEVFFGQGTRLTVV.

A note on this clonotype: Germline and junction disagree at one end, which may indicate a read error. This rearrangement joins TRBV12-3 or TRBV12-4 to TRBJ2-5, with 13 nucleotides matching TRBD2. CDR3 size: 16 residues. Here the CDR3 DNA reads TGTGCCAACAGTTCCACTAGCGGGAGGGCAGGGGAGACCCAGTACTTC. It specifies CANSSTSGRAGETQYF.

With respect to this clonotype: Its ends do not fully match the called genes, so a read error is possible. This chain joins TRBV6-1 and TRBJ2-7, with D perhaps TRBD2 (6 bases). Germline V gene data show CDR1 as MNHNS and CDR2 as SASEGT. The CDR3 has 14 residues. The chain's CDR3 is CASRAGGMSYEQYF. The CDR3 region has the DNA TGTGCCAGCAGGGCTGGCGGGATGAGCTACGAGCAATACTTC.

Remarks on this clonotype: This sequence may be a read error, since a much larger clone differs from it by one base. The genes are TRBV7-9 and TRBJ1-2; D not certain. This CDR3 spans 13 amino acids. V dropped 7 bases and J dropped 3 bases, with 12 bases sitting between them. CDR1 is SEHNR and CDR2 is FQNEAQ in the germline V gene (reference sequence). The CDR3 is CASTSGLHYGYTF. As DNA, the CDR3 is TGTGCCAGCACCTCCGGGTTGCACTATGGCTACACCTTC. The full variable domain, rest sourced from reference TRBV7-9 and TRBJ1-2, is DTGVSQNPRHKITKRGQNVTFRCDPISEHNRLYWYRQTLGQGPEFLTYFQNEAQLEKSRLLSDRFSAERPKGSFSTLEIQRTEQGDSAMYLCASTSGLHYGYTFGSGTRLTVV.

Of note for this clonotype: An end of the junction differs from the germline gene, which may be a read error. V gene TRBV11-2 combines with J gene TRBJ2-3; 7 nucleotides agree with TRBD1. Germline lookup yields CDR1 SGHAT and CDR2 FQNNGV. The CDR3 sequence is 16 residues long. CDR3 sequence: CAGSLAGQAITVTQYF. The CDR3 nucleotides are TGCGCCGGCAGCTTAGCCGGACAGGCGATCACAGTTACGCAGTATTTT.

As for this clonotype: An end of the junction differs from the germline gene, which may be a read error. J is TRBJ2-1 and V is TRBV29-1; D unresolved. The CDR3 consists of 14 residues. The germline CDR1 and CDR2 sequences are SQVTM and ANQGSEA. CDR3 region: CSVHQTRWYNEQLF. The CDR3 nucleotides are TGCAGCGTTCATCAGACCAGGTGGTACAATGAGCAGCTCTTC.

The V call is TRBV7-8, the J call TRBJ2-2; no clear D. V was trimmed by 1 base and J by 9 bases, leaving 6 bases between them. This CDR3 contains 12 residues. Germline values: CDR1 SGHVS, CDR2 FQNEAQ. The CDR3 nucleotides are TGTGCCAGCAGCTTAGGGGTCAGGGAGCTGTTTTTT. Protein: CASSLGVRELFF.